This T cell receptor beta chain emerged from a study of shared clonotypes between healthy human individuals. Free of recent acute infections or vaccinations, the donors were healthy HIV-negative adults. There were only Caucasian adults among the donors, and all lived in Nashville, Tennessee. The length of the CDR3 is 15 residues. Germline assignment: CDR1 LGHNA and CDR2 YNFKEQ. The V end was cut by 0 bases, the J end by 8 bases, with 16 bases between. This clone was seen a handful of times. Its antigen is undetermined. Study results and limitations: The four-donor shared clonotypes exceeded non-shared clonotypes in generation probability, with non-shared ones scoring lower.

The table came from immunoSEQ multiplex PCR; TCRdb's copy has only in-frame clones and leaves some out. The sample shows about 2.3 million clones, 80% to 95% of them seen only once. The specimen was naive CD4+ T cells from PBMCs. Described subset: CD45RA+ positively selected. The J gene is TRBJ1-1, the V gene TRBV4-2; the D is unclear. This clonotype originated in a man between 18 and 35 years old in good health. Some clones in this sample may be carry-over from other donors' samples. In DNA form, the CDR3 reads TGTGCCAGCAGCCAAGATACAGCGGGTTTCACAGAAGCTTTCTTT. Encoded protein: CASSQDTAGFTEAFF.